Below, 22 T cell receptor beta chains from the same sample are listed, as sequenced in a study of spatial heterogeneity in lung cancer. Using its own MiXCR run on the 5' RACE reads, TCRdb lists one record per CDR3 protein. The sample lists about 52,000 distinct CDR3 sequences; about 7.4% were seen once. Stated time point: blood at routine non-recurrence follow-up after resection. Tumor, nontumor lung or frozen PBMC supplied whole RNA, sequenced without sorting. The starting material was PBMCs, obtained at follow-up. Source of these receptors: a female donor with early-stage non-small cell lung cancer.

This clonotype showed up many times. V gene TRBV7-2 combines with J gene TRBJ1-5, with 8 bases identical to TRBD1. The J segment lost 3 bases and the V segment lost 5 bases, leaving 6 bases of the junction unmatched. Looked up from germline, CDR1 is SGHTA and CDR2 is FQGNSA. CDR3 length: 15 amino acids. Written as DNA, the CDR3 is TGTGCCAGCAGCACCGGACAGGGCGACAATCAGCCCCAGCATTTT. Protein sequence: CASSTGQGDNQPQHF.

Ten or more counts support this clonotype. CDR3 nucleotide sequence: TGTGCCAGCAGTTACTCAGGGGGCGGAAATCAGCCCCAGCATTTT. Its protein is CASSYSGGGNQPQHF. V gene TRBV6-5 combines with J gene TRBJ1-5, with 7 bases identical to TRBD1. V shed 0 bases and J 4 bases; nucleotides not matched to a gene: 3. CDR3 length: 15 residues. Germline loops: CDR1 MNHEY, CDR2 SVGAGI.

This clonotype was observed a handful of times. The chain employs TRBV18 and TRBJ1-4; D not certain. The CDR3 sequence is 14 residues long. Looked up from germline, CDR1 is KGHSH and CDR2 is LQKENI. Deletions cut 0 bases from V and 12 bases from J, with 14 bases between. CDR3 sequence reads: CASSPPSFYGELFF. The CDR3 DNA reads TGTGCCAGCTCACCACCGTCTTTCTACGGGGAACTGTTTTTT.

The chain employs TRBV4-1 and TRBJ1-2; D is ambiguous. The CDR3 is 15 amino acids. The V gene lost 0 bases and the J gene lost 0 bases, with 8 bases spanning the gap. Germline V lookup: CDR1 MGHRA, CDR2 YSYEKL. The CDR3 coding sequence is TGCGCCAGCAGCCAAGAGGAAGGAGCTAACTATGGCTACACCTTC. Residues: CASSQEEGANYGYTF.

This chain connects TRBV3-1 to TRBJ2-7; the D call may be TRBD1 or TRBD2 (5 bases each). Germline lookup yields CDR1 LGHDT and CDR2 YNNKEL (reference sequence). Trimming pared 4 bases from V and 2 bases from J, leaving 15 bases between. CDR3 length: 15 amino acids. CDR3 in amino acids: CASSPSGTKAYEQYF. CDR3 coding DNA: TGTGCCAGCAGCCCTTCCGGGACGAAAGCCTACGAGCAGTACTTC.

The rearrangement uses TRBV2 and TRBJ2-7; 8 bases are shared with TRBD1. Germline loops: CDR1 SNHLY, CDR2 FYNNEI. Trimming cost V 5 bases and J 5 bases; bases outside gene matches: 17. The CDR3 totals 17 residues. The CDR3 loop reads CASSFVAARQGLNEQYF. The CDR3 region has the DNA TGTGCCAGCAGTTTTGTTGCTGCCCGACAGGGGTTGAACGAGCAGTACTTC.

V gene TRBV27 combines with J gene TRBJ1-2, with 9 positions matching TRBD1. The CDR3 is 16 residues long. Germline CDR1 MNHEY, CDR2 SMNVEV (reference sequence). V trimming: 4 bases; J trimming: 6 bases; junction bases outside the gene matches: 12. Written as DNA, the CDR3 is TGTGCCAGCAGTTCACTATTTAGTCGGACAGGGGATGGCTACACCTTC. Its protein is CASSSLFSRTGDGYTF.

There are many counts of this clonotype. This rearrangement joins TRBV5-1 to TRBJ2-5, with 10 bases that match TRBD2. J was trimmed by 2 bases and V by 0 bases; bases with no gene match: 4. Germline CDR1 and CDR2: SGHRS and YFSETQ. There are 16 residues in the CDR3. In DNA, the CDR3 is TGCGCCAGCAGCTTGGTTAGCGGGGGGTTACAAGAGACCCAGTACTTC. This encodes CASSLVSGGLQETQYF.

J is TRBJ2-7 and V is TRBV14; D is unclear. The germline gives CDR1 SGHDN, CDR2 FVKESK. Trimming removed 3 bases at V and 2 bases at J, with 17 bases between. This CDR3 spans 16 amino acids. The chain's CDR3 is CASSHMGTTGTYEQYF. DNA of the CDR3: TGTGCCAGCAGCCATATGGGAACGACCGGTACCTACGAGCAGTACTTC.

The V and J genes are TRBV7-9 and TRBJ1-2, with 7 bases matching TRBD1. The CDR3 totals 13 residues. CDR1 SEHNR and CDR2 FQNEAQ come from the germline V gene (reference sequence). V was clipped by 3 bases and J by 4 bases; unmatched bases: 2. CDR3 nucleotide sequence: TGTGCCAGCAGCTTCCCAGGGGGCTATGGCTACACCTTC. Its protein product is CASSFPGGYGYTF.

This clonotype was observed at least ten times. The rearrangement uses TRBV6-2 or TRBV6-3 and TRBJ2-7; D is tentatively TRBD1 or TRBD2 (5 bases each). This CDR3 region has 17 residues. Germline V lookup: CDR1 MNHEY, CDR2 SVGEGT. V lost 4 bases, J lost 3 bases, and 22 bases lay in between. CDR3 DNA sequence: TGTGCCAGCAGTTCAAAGGGTCGGGGCATTCAAGACTACGAGCAGTACTTC. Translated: CASSSKGRGIQDYEQYF.

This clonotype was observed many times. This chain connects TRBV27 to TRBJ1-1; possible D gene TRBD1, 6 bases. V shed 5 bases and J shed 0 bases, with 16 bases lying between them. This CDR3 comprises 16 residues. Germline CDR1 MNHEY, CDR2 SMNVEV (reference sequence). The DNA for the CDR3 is TGTGCCAGCAGTCCCATAACACAGGGCCTGAACACTGAAGCTTTCTTT. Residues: CASSPITQGLNTEAFF.

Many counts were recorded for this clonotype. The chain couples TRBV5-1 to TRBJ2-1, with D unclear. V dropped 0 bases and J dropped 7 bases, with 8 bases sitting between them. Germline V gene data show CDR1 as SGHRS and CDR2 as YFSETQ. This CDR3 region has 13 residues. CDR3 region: CASSLGPANEQFF. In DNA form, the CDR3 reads TGCGCCAGCAGCTTGGGGCCTGCAAATGAGCAGTTCTTC.

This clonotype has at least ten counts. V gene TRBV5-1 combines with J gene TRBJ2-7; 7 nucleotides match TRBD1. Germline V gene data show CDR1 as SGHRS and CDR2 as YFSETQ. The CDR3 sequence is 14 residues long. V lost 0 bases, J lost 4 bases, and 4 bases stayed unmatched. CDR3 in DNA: TGCGCCAGCAGCTTGGAGACAGGGCGATACGAGCAGTACTTC. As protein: CASSLETGRYEQYF.

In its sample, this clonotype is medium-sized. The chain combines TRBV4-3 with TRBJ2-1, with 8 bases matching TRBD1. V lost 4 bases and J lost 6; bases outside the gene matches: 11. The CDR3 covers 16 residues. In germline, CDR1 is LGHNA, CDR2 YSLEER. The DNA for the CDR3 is TGCGCCAGCAGCCGCGTGACAGGGGTCCTATCCAATGAGCAGTTCTTC. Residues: CASSRVTGVLSNEQFF.

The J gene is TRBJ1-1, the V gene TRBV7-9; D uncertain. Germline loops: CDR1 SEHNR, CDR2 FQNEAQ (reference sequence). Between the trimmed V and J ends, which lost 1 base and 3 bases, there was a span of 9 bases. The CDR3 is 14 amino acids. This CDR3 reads CASSLGLADTEAFF. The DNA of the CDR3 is TGTGCCAGCAGCTTAGGGCTCGCAGACACTGAAGCTTTCTTT.

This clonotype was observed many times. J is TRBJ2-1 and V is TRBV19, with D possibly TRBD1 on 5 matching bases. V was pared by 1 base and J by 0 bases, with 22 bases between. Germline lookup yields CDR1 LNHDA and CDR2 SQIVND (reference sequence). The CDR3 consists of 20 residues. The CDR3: CASSIAPPPTAWSSYNEQFF. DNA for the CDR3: TGTGCCAGTAGTATAGCCCCACCCCCGACAGCCTGGAGCTCCTACAATGAGCAGTTCTTC.

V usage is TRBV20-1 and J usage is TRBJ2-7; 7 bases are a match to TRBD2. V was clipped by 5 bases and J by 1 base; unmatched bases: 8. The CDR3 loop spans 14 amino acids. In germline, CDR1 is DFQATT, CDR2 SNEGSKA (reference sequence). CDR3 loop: CSAVGTSVSYEQYF. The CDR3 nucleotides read TGCAGTGCTGTGGGTACTAGCGTGTCCTACGAGCAGTACTTC.

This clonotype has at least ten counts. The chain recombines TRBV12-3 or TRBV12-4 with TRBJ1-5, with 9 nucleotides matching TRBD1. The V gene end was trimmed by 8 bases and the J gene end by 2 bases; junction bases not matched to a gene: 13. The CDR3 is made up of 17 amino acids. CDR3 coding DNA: TGTGCCAGCGGGGACAGGGTCCGACCGTCGGGCAATCAGCCCCAGCATTTT. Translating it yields CASGDRVRPSGNQPQHF.

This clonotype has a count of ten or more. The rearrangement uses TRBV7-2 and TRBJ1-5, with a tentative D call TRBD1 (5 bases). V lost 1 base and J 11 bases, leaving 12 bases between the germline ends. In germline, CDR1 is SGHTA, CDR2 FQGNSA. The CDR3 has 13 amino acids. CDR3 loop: CASSLDQGNSQHF. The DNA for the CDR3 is TGTGCCAGCAGCTTAGACCAGGGCAACTCCCAGCATTTT.

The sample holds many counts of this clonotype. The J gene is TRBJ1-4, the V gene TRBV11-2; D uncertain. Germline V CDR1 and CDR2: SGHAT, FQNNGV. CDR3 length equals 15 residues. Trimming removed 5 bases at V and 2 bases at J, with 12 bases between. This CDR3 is CASSTRGWTNEKLFF. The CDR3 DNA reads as TGTGCCAGCAGCACCAGAGGTTGGACTAATGAAAAACTGTTTTTT.

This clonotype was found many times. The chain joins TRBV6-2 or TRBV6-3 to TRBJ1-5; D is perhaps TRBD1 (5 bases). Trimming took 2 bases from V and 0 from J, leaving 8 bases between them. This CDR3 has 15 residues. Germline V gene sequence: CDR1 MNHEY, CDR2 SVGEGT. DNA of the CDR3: TGTGCCAGCAGTTACCGGGGGTATAGCAATCAGCCCCAGCATTTT. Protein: CASSYRGYSNQPQHF.